Listed here is a single T cell receptor (beta chain). The target of this receptor is not known. The record has no base qualities; no much larger clone is one base away. Within the sample, other DNA sequences also encode this same CDR3. Library generation was performed with the immunoSEQ multiplex PCR assay. The multiplex PCR relied on a mix of 60 forward primers for TCR Vbeta segments and 13 reverse primers for TCR Jbeta segments. A multiplex PCR assay on genomic DNA amplified the CDR3 region of rearranged TCR beta genes. The amplified TCR beta libraries were sequenced on the Illumina HiSeq System as 87-base-pair reads. On the study's bioinformatics: In a later analysis, tens of millions of unique TCR beta chains were counted across the roughly 610 repertoires, and about 9.9 million of these chains were shared by at least two donors. To remove PCR and sequencing errors, raw reads were error-corrected and collapsed into unique sequences using a nearest-neighbor algorithm that merged closely related sequences. Alignment of CDR3 sequences to IMGT reference sequences was used to assign V, D and J gene segments. For a sequence to be retained, at least a six-nucleotide match to both a V gene segment and a J gene segment was required. Rearrangements were classified as productive when the CDR3 lacked stop codons and remained in frame with V and J, and all other rearrangements were classified as non-productive. Following IMGT convention, CDR3 was defined as the stretch from the second conserved V-encoded cysteine up to the conserved J-encoded phenylalanine. In an earlier analysis of 587 of the donors, sequences lacking an unambiguous match to a single V gene segment were excluded. In an earlier analysis of about 590 of the donors, a V segment was called functional when productive rearrangements were above 56.7%, and segregating when the standard deviation between donors exceeded 5%. To diagnose cytomegalovirus status from the catalog of TCR beta chain sequences, a statistical classification framework was built. In a later analysis, TCR nucleotide sequences were compared against IMGT/GENE-DB human TR gene sequences so that V and J genes could be assigned. A later analysis assigned CDR3 sequences and most-parsimonious VDJ recombination scenarios with the TCRdist pipeline. In a later analysis, each TCR beta chain was defined by its CDR3 amino acid sequence together with its V-gene family, and reads lacking a unique V-gene family were excluded. As a way to deal with suspected cross-contamination and a sequencing artifact, a later analysis dropped 450 to 700 nucleotide sequences that were highly shared and had low generation probability. In a later analysis, a clonal expansion index for each public chain was calculated from normalized within-repertoire ranks of inferred template counts. Generation probabilities in a later analysis came from a VDJ recombination model fitted to out-of-frame rearrangements, and those results were checked against IGoR. Hypergeometric tests were used in a later analysis to score TCR-TCR, TCR-HLA and TCR-CMV co-occurrence, with a repertoire-size bias correction applied to the TCR pairs. A later analysis estimated false discovery rates by permuting HLA or CMV assignments 20 times. In a later analysis, co-occurring TCRs were grouped using DBSCAN, and TCRdist sequence similarity was added for clustering within HLA-allele-positive subsets. Co-occurrence clustering excluded repertoires with fewer than 30,000 or more than 120,000 public chains, plus five with anomalous nucleotide sharing. TCRdb took this table from immuneACCESS and kept in-frame rearrangements with V and J called. Such tables lack part of the clones; where checked against another copy, unresolved V genes explain under half of the gap, and the rest is unexplained. V, J and clone size derive from that table, while D and trimming were established from the DNA sequence. The sample has over 130,000 clones on record, about three fifths of them singletons. In total, the top ten clones hold roughly 6.8% of the sample.

CDR1 MNHEY and CDR2 SMNVEV were looked up in the germline V gene (reference sequence). Ends trimmed: V by 3 bases, J by 0 bases; bases unmatched to a gene: 5. The CDR3 has 15 amino acids, counting the end cysteine and phenylalanine. Only CDR3 DNA remains: 45 bases, in frame from the first base. This record comes from a study of cytomegalovirus exposure and HLA in healthy donors (dated by TCRdb to about 2017). At the level of the whole study: In an earlier analysis of under 750 of the donors, 250 to 350 Gb of sequence data and approximately 100 million unique TCR beta sequences from 180 million or so T cells were reported. A later analysis re-analyzed previously published TCR beta repertoires from 650 to 800 donors and added high-resolution HLA genotyping to study TCR occurrence patterns. In the later analysis, no new phenotypic data were used to find candidate immune exposures; instead, reliance was placed on TCR beta sequences and their occurrence across donors. Alongside the repertoire data, information on donor age, sex, ethnicity and CMV serostatus was compiled. Because of strong linkage in the cohort, roughly five DR-DQ haplotypes were treated as single units for association and clustering. An earlier analysis of around 540 of the donors applied high-throughput TCR beta sequencing to assess whether each TCR beta V gene segment acted as functional or pseudogenic. Along with the roughly 700-subject first cohort, a separate validation cohort of roughly 110 different subjects was used. Both class I and class II loci were covered by HLA typing, at four-digit resolution. The study profiled the T cell repertoires of 550 to 700 subjects by immunosequencing and related them to cytomegalovirus serostatus. The aim of the study was to test whether cataloging public T cell receptors could identify signatures of past pathogen exposure. In a later genetic analysis, genome-wide SNP genotypes for about 65% of the roughly 700 donors were used, and that subset was treated as a discovery cohort. Every discovery cohort repertoire had been produced on one sequencing platform. Typing coverage varied by locus: roughly 620-640 donors for A, B, C, DRB1 and DQB1; around 560 for DQA1; about 590 for DPA1; approximately 470 for DPB1. About 300 gigabases of sequencing data and tens of millions of unique TCR sequences were included in an early release covering about 620 HLA-typed donors. Among some 410 genotyped donors of the cohort, an average of about 240,000 unique TCR beta nucleotide sequences were sequenced per donor, roughly 18% of them non-productive. Among the approximately 400 genotyped donors, around 79% belonged to the genetic ancestry cluster associated with self-reported Caucasian donors. The study combined high-throughput TCR immunosequencing, statistical association of individual TCRs with disease status, and machine learning to predict cytomegalovirus infection status.

Study-wide findings and limitations: Compared with the roughly 600-donor mean, donors in an Asian-associated ancestry cluster had fewer N-insertions in productive TCRs, according to a later genetic analysis. Assigning TCR associations to individual alleles was difficult when HLA alleles, especially DR and DQ, strongly co-occurred. Linkage disequilibrium might explain the correlated functional status among segregating V segments, but an unknown experimental factor could not be excluded. A later analysis associated about 17,000 TCR beta sequences with specific HLA alleles at a false discovery rate of 0.05. According to a later analysis, parvovirus B19, influenza, CMV and Epstein-Barr virus appeared linked to several top co-occurrence clusters. A total of 150 to 200 TCR beta chains were listed by the study as associated with cytomegalovirus. In a later analysis, the rate of TCR association differed among HLA loci, with DRB1 alleles having the most associated TCRs and HLA-C alleles having the fewest. Sequencing depth was assumed to be roughly uniform across donors in the presence/absence analyses, though that assumption may not hold. Because counts were too low, about 18 rarely observed V segments, including chromosome 9 orphons, were left out of the earlier analysis of several hundred of the donors. CMV serostatus was the only immune exposure information available for the cohort. Across donors, most TCR sequences were observed very rarely, whereas some public TCRs were present in many individuals. A later analysis found that HLA-associated TCR beta chains were more clonally expanded and had lower generation probabilities than equally common non-associated chains. The authors suggested that the approach could potentially be generalized to other disease states and immunological phenotypes. An association between a missense DCLRE1C variant and V-gene and J-gene trimming of TCR beta chains was found in a later genetic analysis and replicated in an independent cohort. A later analysis found that most CMV-associated TCR beta chains appeared HLA-restricted, with HLA associations seemingly driven largely by CMV exposure. This cohort had only TCR beta chains sequenced, and the lack of alpha or paired-chain data limited which features could be detected. A few of the identified cytomegalovirus-associated TCR beta chains were confirmed in vitro to be specific for cytomegalovirus antigens. The classifier was reported to diagnose cytomegalovirus status with high specificity and sensitivity in both the original cohort and the validation cohort. Because the 87-base-pair reads could not distinguish some IMGT-functional V segments, including TRBV6-2 and TRBV6-3, those segments were excluded. An earlier analysis of approximately 570 of the donors showed that most TCR beta V segments appeared in productive rearrangements either about 90% or about 30% of the time, which broadly matched IMGT annotations. A cluster of highly shared sequence variants was judged likely to represent a technical artifact of the sequencing pipeline. A further reported finding was that TCR beta sequences accurately predicted the HLA-A and HLA-B alleles for most subjects in the first cohort. Because HLA typing was missing for some donors at each locus, association tests included only the typed subset.

The cohort comprised some 680 healthy bone marrow donors. Cohort members were all nominally healthy when sampled, although unrecorded immune exposures were likely present. The donor tested CMV seropositive and was one of the 289 seropositive cohort members. A peripheral blood sample was collected from each donor, and TCR beta sequencing was performed on peripheral blood mononuclear cells. The Qiagen DNeasy Blood Extraction Kit was used to extract genomic DNA from the blood cell samples. Recombination joined TRBV27 with TRBJ2-7, with 7 bases in between that match TRBD2. The clonotype originates from a woman aged 55-69 years in good health and CMV-seropositive. The specimen was PBMCs. The bases read TGTGCCAGCAGTTTTGGCGGGAGAGGCTCCTACGAGCAGTACTTC. Translated, this gives CASSFGGRGSYEQYF.